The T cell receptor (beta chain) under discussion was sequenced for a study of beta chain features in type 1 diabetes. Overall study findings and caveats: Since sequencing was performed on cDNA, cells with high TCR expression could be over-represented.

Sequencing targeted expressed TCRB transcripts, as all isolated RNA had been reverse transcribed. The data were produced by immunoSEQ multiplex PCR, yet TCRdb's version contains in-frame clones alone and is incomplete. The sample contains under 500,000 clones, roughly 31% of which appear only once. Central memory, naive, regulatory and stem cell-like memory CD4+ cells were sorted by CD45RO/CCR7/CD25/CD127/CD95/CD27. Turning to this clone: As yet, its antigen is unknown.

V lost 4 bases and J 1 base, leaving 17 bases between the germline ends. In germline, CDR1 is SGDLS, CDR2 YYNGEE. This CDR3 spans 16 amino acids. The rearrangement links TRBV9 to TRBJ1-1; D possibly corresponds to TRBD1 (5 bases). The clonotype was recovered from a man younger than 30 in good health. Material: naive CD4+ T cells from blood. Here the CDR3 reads CASSPPLGVANTEAFF. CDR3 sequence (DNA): TGTGCCAGCAGCCCCCCTCTGGGGGTCGCGAACACTGAAGCTTTCTTT. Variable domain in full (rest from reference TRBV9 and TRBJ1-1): DSGVTQTPKHLITATGQRVTLRCSPRSGDLSVYWYQQSLDQGLQFLIQYYNGEERAKGNILERFSAQQFPDLHSELNLSSLELGDSALYFCASSPPLGVANTEAFFGQGTRLTVV.